A single sample is the source of the 14 T cell receptor beta chains below, sequenced in a study of control samples from healthy donors and cancer patients (dated by TCRdb to 2018 to 2021). The library was produced with the immunoSEQ multiplex PCR assay. TCRdb obtained this table from immuneACCESS and retained in-frame rearrangements with V and J assigned. These tables miss some clones; where compared with another copy, unresolved V genes account for less than half of the shortfall, and the remainder is unexplained. The sample records some 150,000 clones, around 90% of which are singletons. The ten largest clones take up approximately 3.2% of the sample. Source material: blood. Receptors were obtained from a man aged 25-45 years in good health.

CDR3 sequence reads: CASSLSDWDGYTF. As DNA, the CDR3 is TGTGCCAGCAGCTTATCTGATTGGGATGGCTACACCTTC. This sequence joins TRBV7-2 and TRBJ1-2; no reliable D call. From germline, CDR1 is SGHTA and CDR2 FQGNSA. V lost 2 bases and J lost 6, with 10 bases in between. CDR3 length equals 13 residues.

The chain links TRBV12-3 or TRBV12-4 to TRBJ2-5; D is unresolved. This CDR3 region has 13 residues. Trimming stripped 3 bases from V and 3 bases from J, with 8 bases between. CDR3 amino acids: CASSFQGKETQYF. The CDR3 DNA reads as TGTGCCAGCAGTTTTCAAGGGAAAGAGACCCAGTACTTC.

The chain recombines TRBV27 with TRBJ1-5, with 7 bases that match TRBD1. Germline values: CDR1 MNHEY, CDR2 SMNVEV (reference sequence). J was trimmed by 6 bases and V by 5 bases; bases with no gene match: 7. This CDR3 has 14 amino acids. The CDR3 nucleotides read TGTGCCAGCAGTCCCCAGGGGGTGAGTCAGCCCCAGCATTTT. Protein product: CASSPQGVSQPQHF.

The chain has TRBV6-5 and TRBJ2-1; D is unclear. Looked up from germline, CDR1 is MNHEY and CDR2 is SVGAGI. The CDR3 length is 14 residues. V lost 0 bases, J lost 8 bases, and 11 bases lay in between. The chain's CDR3 is CASSYSSWVDEQFF. In DNA form, the CDR3 reads TGTGCCAGCAGTTACTCGAGCTGGGTCGATGAGCAGTTCTTC.

Note on this clone: The germline gene is not matched at one end of the junction; a read error may be the cause. The chain couples TRBV30 to TRBJ1-1, with D tentatively TRBD1 (6 bases). The CDR3 covers 13 residues. Germline V gene lookup returns CDR1 GTSNPN and CDR2 SVGIG (reference sequence). This chain's CDR3 is CAGRGGANTEAFF. DNA for the CDR3: TGTGCCGGGAGGGGGGGGGCGAACACTGAAGCTTTCTTT.

This chain links TRBV28 with TRBJ1-5, with 11 bases lining up with TRBD1. The CDR3 totals 15 residues. Unmatched junction bases numbered 6, after V lost 5 bases and J lost 6 bases. Germline CDR1 and CDR2: MDHEN and SYDVKM. Here the CDR3 DNA reads TGTGCCAGCAGTGGACAGGGGGCTGTTGGTCAGCCCCAGCATTTT. Its protein product is CASSGQGAVGQPQHF.

This chain links TRBV12-3 or TRBV12-4 with TRBJ1-1, with D perhaps matching TRBD1 (5 bases). The CDR3 length is 13 residues. V gave up 6 bases and J gave up 7 bases, with 15 bases separating them. Here the CDR3 reads CASRKTGTGEAFF. The CDR3 DNA reads TGTGCCAGCAGAAAAACCGGGACGGGTGAAGCTTTCTTT.

This clone came up once. This chain connects TRBV9 to TRBJ2-7; 8 nucleotides agree with TRBD1. Unmatched junction bases numbered 5, after V lost 7 bases and J lost 2 bases. Germline CDR1 and CDR2: SGDLS and YYNGEE. The CDR3 has 13 amino acids. CDR3 residues: CASSPTGAYEQYF. For the CDR3, the DNA is TGTGCCAGCTCCCCGACAGGGGCCTACGAGCAGTACTTC. Full variable domain (outside the CDR3, taken from reference TRBV9 and TRBJ2-7): DSGVTQTPKHLITATGQRVTLRCSPRSGDLSVYWYQQSLDQGLQFLIQYYNGEERAKGNILERFSAQQFPDLHSELNLSSLELGDSALYFCASSPTGAYEQYFGPGTRLTVT.

The chain couples TRBV19 to TRBJ2-3, with 8 nucleotides matching TRBD2. The ends lost 3 bases at V and 2 bases at J; junction bases unmatched: 4. Germline CDR1 LNHDA, CDR2 SQIVND (reference sequence). This CDR3 contains 15 residues. The CDR3 loop reads CASSIGGDVTDTQYF. CDR3 sequence (DNA): TGTGCCAGTAGTATCGGGGGGGATGTCACAGATACGCAGTATTTT.

This clone was seen only a few times. The chain's CDR3 is CASSVAAGGNTGELFF. The CDR3 coding sequence is TGTGCCAGCAGCGTAGCGGCGGGGGGAAACACCGGGGAGCTGTTTTTT. The chain carries TRBV9 and TRBJ2-2; 8 bases are a match to TRBD2. The germline V gene has CDR1 SGDLS and CDR2 YYNGEE. The CDR3 runs to 16 residues. With V trimmed by 0 bases and J by 2 bases, 3 bases remained unmatched.

The V gene is TRBV9, the J gene TRBJ1-1; D remains unclear. Germline V lookup: CDR1 SGDLS, CDR2 YYNGEE. V gave up 2 bases and J gave up 0 bases, with 8 bases separating them. This CDR3 comprises 14 residues. CDR3 amino acids: CASSVSPMNTEAFF. CDR3 sequence (DNA): TGTGCCAGCAGCGTCAGTCCTATGAACACTGAAGCTTTCTTT.

The chain recombines TRBV5-1 with TRBJ1-2; D is unclear. Germline CDR1 and CDR2: SGHRS and YFSETQ. The V end lost 1 base, the J end lost 4 bases, and 8 bases lay between the germline ends. The CDR3 length is 13 residues. The CDR3 here is CASSLSPLYGYTF. CDR3 coding DNA: TGCGCCAGCAGCTTGAGTCCCCTCTATGGCTACACCTTC.

The V call is TRBV30, the J call TRBJ2-6; maybe TRBD1 (6 bases). The CDR3 spans 14 residues. V shed 5 bases and J shed 2 bases, with 10 bases lying between them. The V gene's germline CDR1 is GTSNPN and CDR2 SVGIG (reference sequence). CDR3 sequence (DNA): TGTGCCTGGGGGTCAGGGGCTGGGGCCAACGTCCTGACTTTC. Residues: CAWGSGAGANVLTF.

Of note for this clone: One end of the junction is discordant with germline, which a read error may explain. The chain couples TRBV25-1 to TRBJ2-7; no clear D. In germline, CDR1 is MGHDK, CDR2 SYGVNS. CDR3 length equals 10 residues. CDR3 DNA: TGTGCCAGCAGTCGCTGGAGACAACACTTC. Amino acids: CASSRWRQHF.